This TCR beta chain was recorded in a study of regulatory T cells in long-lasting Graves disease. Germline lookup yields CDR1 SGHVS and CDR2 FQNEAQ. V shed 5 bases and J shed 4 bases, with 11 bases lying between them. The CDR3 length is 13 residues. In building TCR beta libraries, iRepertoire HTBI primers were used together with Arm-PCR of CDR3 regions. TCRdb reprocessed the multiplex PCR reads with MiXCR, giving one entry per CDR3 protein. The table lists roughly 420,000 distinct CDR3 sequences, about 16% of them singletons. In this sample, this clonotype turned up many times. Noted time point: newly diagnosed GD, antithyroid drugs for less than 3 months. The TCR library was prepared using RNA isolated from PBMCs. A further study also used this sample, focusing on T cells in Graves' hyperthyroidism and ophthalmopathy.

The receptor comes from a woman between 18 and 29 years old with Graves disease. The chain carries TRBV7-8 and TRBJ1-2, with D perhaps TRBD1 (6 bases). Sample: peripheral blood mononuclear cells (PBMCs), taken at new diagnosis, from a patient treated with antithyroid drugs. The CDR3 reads CASSPLQGYGYTF. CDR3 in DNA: TGTGCCAGCAGCCCTTTACAGGGCTATGGCTACACCTTC.